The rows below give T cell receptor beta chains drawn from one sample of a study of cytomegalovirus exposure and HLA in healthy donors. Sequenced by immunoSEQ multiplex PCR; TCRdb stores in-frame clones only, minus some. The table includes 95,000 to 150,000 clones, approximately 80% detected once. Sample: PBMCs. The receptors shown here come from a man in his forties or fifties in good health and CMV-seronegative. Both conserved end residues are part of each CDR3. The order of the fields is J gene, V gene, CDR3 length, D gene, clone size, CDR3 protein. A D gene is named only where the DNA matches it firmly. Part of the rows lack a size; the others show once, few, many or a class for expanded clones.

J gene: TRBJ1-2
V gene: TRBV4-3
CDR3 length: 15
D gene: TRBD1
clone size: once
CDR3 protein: CASSQDRGPSYGYTF

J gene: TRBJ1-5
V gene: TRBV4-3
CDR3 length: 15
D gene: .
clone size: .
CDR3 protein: CASSQVANSNQPQHF

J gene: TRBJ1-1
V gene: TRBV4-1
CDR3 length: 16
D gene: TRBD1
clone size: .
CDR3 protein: CASSQDRGRMNTEAFF

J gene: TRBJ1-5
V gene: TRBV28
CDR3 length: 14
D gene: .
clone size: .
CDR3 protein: CASSFGGLEQPQHF

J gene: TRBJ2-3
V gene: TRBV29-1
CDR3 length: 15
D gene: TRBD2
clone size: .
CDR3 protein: CSVLAGGISTDTQYF

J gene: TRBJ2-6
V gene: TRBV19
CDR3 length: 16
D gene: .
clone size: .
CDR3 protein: CASSIEVGSGANVLTF

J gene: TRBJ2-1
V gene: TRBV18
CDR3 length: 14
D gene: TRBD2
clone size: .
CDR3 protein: CASSGTSGVDEQFF

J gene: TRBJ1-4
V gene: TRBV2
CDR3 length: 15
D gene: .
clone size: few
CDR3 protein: CASSETGATNEKLFF

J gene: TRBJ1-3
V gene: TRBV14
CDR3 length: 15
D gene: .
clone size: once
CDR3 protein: CASSQRQEGGNTIYF

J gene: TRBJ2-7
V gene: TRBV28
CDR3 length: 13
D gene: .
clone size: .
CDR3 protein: CASRTGAYYEQYF

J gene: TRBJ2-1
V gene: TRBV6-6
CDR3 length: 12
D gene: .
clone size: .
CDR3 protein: CAIQGTTLLPIF

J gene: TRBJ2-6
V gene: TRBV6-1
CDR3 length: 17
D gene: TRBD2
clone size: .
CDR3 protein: CASSERGVLAGANGLTF

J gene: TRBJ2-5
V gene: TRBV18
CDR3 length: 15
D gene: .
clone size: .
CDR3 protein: CATRGGGTGQETQYF

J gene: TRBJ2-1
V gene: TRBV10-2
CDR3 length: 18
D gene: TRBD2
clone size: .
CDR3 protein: CASSEPGTSGRVYNEQFF

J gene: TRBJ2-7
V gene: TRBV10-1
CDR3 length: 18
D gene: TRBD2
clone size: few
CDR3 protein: CASFKGDLGVAGGNEQYF